This passage covers 27 T cell receptor beta chains from one sample sequenced in a study of T cells in Graves' hyperthyroidism and ophthalmopathy. The CDR3 regions of TCR beta were amplified from RNA transcripts. HTBI primers were used for first-round RT-PCR of the TCR CDR3. TCRdb called the multiplex PCR reads again in MiXCR, with one record for every CDR3 protein. The repertoire includes under 350,000 distinct CDR3 sequences, over 15% of them detected once, and around 57% sits in the top ten. The source material was blood. All receptors derive from a woman aged 55-70 years with Graves' ophthalmopathy.

Notes on this clonotype: This may arise from a read error, as a much more abundant clone is one base away. The chain recombines TRBV11-2 with TRBJ2-1; D possibly corresponds to TRBD2 (5 bases). This CDR3 is 14 amino acids long. V lost 8 bases and J lost 5, with 16 bases in between. The germline CDR1 and CDR2 sequences are SGHAT and FQNNGV. The CDR3 bases are TGTGCCAGCGGCCCCCGAGGGCCGGACAATGAGCAGTTCTTC. The encoded protein is CASGPRGPDNEQFF.

The rearrangement links TRBV20-1 to TRBJ2-3; D is possibly TRBD2 (6 bases). Trimming stripped 3 bases from V and 5 bases from J, with 18 bases between. CDR1 is DFQATT, CDR2 SNEGSKA, per germline (reference sequence). The CDR3 extends over 15 amino acids. CDR3 amino acids: CSARKPLGSGDTQYF. DNA of the CDR3: TGCAGTGCTAGGAAACCCCTCGGGAGCGGAGATACGCAGTATTTT.

This clonotype has at least ten counts. The J gene is TRBJ1-4, the V gene TRBV7-8; D may be TRBD1 (5 bases). The CDR3 length is 13 residues. V was pared by 4 bases and J by 6 bases, with 9 bases between. The germline V gene encodes CDR1 SGHVS and CDR2 FQNEAQ. CDR3 sequence reads: CASSSGTYEKLFF. Written as DNA, the CDR3 is TGTGCCAGCAGCTCTGGGACGTATGAAAAACTGTTTTTT. The complete variable domain, with remaining parts taken from reference TRBV7-8 and TRBJ1-4, reads GAGVSQSPRYKVAKRGQDVALRCDPISGHVSLFWYQQALGQGPEFLTYFQNEAQLDKSGLPSDRFFAERPEGSVSTLKIQRTQQEDSAVYLCASSSGTYEKLFFGSGTQLSVL.

The chain has TRBV20-1 and TRBJ1-2, with a possible D match to TRBD1 (5 bases). V shed 5 bases and J shed 2 bases, with 18 bases lying between them. Germline-derived CDR1 and CDR2 are DFQATT and SNEGSKA (reference sequence). The CDR3 has 15 amino acids. Here the CDR3 DNA reads TGCAGTGCTCCCCGGGGAGGAGGGGAGAACTATGGCTACACCTTC. This gives the protein CSAPRGGGENYGYTF.

V gene TRBV30 combines with J gene TRBJ1-2; 7 bases are a match to TRBD1. The germline CDR1 and CDR2 sequences are GTSNPN and SVGIG (reference sequence). After removal of 0 bases from V and 6 bases from J, the junction contained 10 bases not matched to a gene. The CDR3 consists of 15 residues. This CDR3 is CAWSVLQGGANGYTF. The CDR3 DNA sequence: TGTGCCTGGAGTGTACTGCAGGGGGGCGCAAATGGCTACACCTTC.

This clonotype appeared many times. J is TRBJ2-7 and V is TRBV11-2; D is undetermined. The V gene's germline CDR1 is SGHAT and CDR2 FQNNGV. CDR3 length equals 15 residues. V lost 3 bases and J 0 bases, leaving 12 bases between the germline ends. CDR3 nucleotide sequence: TGTGCCAGCAGCTTCCCGGGCAGGAGCTCCTACGAGCAGTACTTC. Amino acid sequence: CASSFPGRSSYEQYF.

This clonotype was recorded many times. The rearrangement joins TRBV5-8 to TRBJ2-7, with D unclear. With 4 bases removed from V and 2 bases from J, the gap between germline ends came to 10 bases. Germline V lookup: CDR1 SGHTS, CDR2 YDEGEE. This CDR3 is 13 amino acids long. The CDR3 DNA sequence: TGTGCCAGCAGCCTAGGGAAGACCTACGAGCAGTACTTC. This gives the protein CASSLGKTYEQYF. Full variable domain (outside the CDR3, taken from reference TRBV5-8 and TRBJ2-7): EAGVTQSPTHLIKTRGQQATLRCSPISGHTSVYWYQQALGLGLQFLLWYDEGEERNRGNFPPRFSGRQFPNYSSELNVNALELEDSALYLCASSLGKTYEQYFGPGTRLTVT.

This clonotype came up many times. V usage is TRBV7-2 and J usage is TRBJ1-2, with D tentatively TRBD1 (5 bases). There are 14 residues in the CDR3. With 3 bases removed from V and 8 bases from J, the gap between germline ends came to 16 bases. The germline CDR1 and CDR2 sequences are SGHTA and FQGNSA. The CDR3 coding sequence is TGTGCCAGCAGCTTCCCGGGGGGGTGGGGAGGCTACACCTTC. It translates to CASSFPGGWGGYTF.

This clonotype has a count of ten or more. The chain has TRBV9 and TRBJ1-3, with D perhaps TRBD1 (6 bases). V lost 2 bases to trimming and J lost 1 base, with 16 bases between them. Looked up from germline, CDR1 is SGDLS and CDR2 is YYNGEE. The CDR3 contains 17 residues. The CDR3 here is CASSVCLRQGSGNTIYF. For the CDR3, the DNA is TGTGCCAGCAGCGTCTGCTTACGGCAGGGGTCTGGAAACACCATATATTTT.

This clonotype was picked up many times. The chain recombines TRBV28 with TRBJ1-1; possibly TRBD1 for D (5 bases). V lost 7 bases and J 3 bases, leaving 21 bases between the germline ends. The CDR3 totals 16 residues. Germline V gene lookup returns CDR1 MDHEN and CDR2 SYDVKM. CDR3: CASKRRLGLGDTEAFF. CDR3 coding DNA: TGTGCCAGCAAGAGGAGGCTGGGACTAGGGGACACTGAAGCTTTCTTT.

The CDR3 region has the DNA TGCGCCAGCAGCTTGGCCGGGGGTGCGCAGGGAGCTTTCTTT. Residues: CASSLAGGAQGAFF. The chain carries TRBV5-1 and TRBJ1-1, with D maybe TRBD1 (5 bases). The CDR3 is 14 amino acids. With 0 bases removed from V and 10 bases from J, the gap between germline ends came to 16 bases. CDR1 SGHRS and CDR2 YFSETQ come from the germline V gene. Filled out from reference TRBV5-1 and TRBJ1-1, the complete variable domain reads KAGVTQTPRYLIKTRGQQVTLSCSPISGHRSVSWYQQTPGQGLQFLFEYFSETQRNKGNFPGRFSGRQFSNSRSEMNVSTLELGDSALYLCASSLAGGAQGAFFGQGTRLTVV.

The chain uses TRBV19 and TRBJ1-1; the D gene is possibly TRBD1 (6 bases). This CDR3 spans 13 amino acids. CDR1 and CDR2 (germline): LNHDA, SQIVND (reference sequence). Trimming took 3 bases from V and 7 from J, leaving 12 bases between them. CDR3 sequence (DNA): TGTGCCAGTAGTATTAACAGGGTTGGTGAAGCTTTCTTT. This codes for CASSINRVGEAFF.

This clonotype was counted ten times or more. The CDR3 DNA is TGTGCCAGCAGTTACATCCCCTACGAGCAGTACTTC. This sequence encodes CASSYIPYEQYF. This rearrangement joins TRBV6-2 or TRBV6-3 to TRBJ2-7, with D hard to call. The CDR3 loop spans 12 amino acids. The germline V gene encodes CDR1 MNHEY and CDR2 SVGEGT. Trimming took 2 bases from V and 2 from J, leaving 4 bases between them.

This clonotype was detected only a few times. The J gene is TRBJ2-4, the V gene TRBV20-1; 8 positions match TRBD2. The trim removed 4 bases at V and 0 bases at J, leaving 5 bases unmatched. CDR1 and CDR2 from the germline V gene are DFQATT and SNEGSKA (reference sequence). The CDR3 loop spans 15 amino acids. DNA of the CDR3: TGCAGTGCTACTTCCCTAGCGGGAGCCAAAAACATTCAGTACTTC. It yields the protein CSATSLAGAKNIQYF.

This clonotype was counted at least ten times. The CDR3, as DNA: TGTGCCAGCTCACCCTCGGGGCGTGAAGCTTTCTTT. It yields the protein CASSPSGREAFF. The rearrangement uses TRBV18 and TRBJ1-1; D is perhaps TRBD1 (5 bases). CDR1 and CDR2 (germline): KGHSH, LQKENI. Trimming shortened V by 3 bases and J by 7 bases, and 9 bases separated the two germline ends. The CDR3 sequence is 12 residues long.

This clonotype was observed at least ten times. This chain joins TRBV3-1 and TRBJ1-4; TRBD1 might be the D (5 bases). This CDR3 region has 16 residues. Germline CDR1 and CDR2: LGHDT and YNNKEL (reference sequence). Trimming removed 4 bases at V and 0 bases at J, with 12 bases between. The CDR3 spells CASSPGPGATNEKLFF. DNA of the CDR3: TGTGCCAGCAGCCCGGGGCCGGGTGCAACTAATGAAAAACTGTTTTTT.

This clonotype was seen a few times. The chain has TRBV27 and TRBJ1-6; 7 bases map to TRBD1. This CDR3 comprises 15 residues. After removal of 7 bases from V and 2 bases from J, the junction contained 5 bases not matched to a gene. The V gene's germline CDR1 is MNHEY and CDR2 SMNVEV (reference sequence). Written as DNA, the CDR3 is TGTGCCAGCACCTCCGGGACAGCCTATAATTCACCCCTCCACTTT. Encoded protein: CASTSGTAYNSPLHF.

This clonotype was counted ten times or more. The chain is built from TRBV11-2 and TRBJ2-7; D uncertain. The V gene's germline CDR1 is SGHAT and CDR2 FQNNGV. The CDR3 contains 11 residues. V was shortened by 1 base and J by 5 bases, with 3 bases between the two germline ends. CDR3 in DNA: TGTGCCAGCAGCTTAGGAGACGAGCAGTACTTC. Translated, it gives CASSLGDEQYF.

This clonotype showed up just a few times. A single base separates this from a much larger clone, so it may be a read error. The chain uses TRBV28 and TRBJ1-5, with D unresolved. The length of the CDR3 is 14 residues. Germline CDR1 and CDR2: MDHEN and SYDVKM. The V end lost 3 bases, the J end lost 6 bases, and 12 bases lay between the germline ends. Here the CDR3 DNA reads TGTGCCAGCAGTTTTCATGCAGATAGTCAGCCCCAGCATTTT. This encodes CASSFHADSQPQHF.

The table lists this clonotype with many counts. This rearrangement joins TRBV5-6 to TRBJ2-7; D may be TRBD2 (6 bases). Germline V gene data show CDR1 as SGHDT and CDR2 as YYEEEE. This CDR3 contains 15 residues. V lost 1 base and J 7 bases, leaving 18 bases between the germline ends. In DNA form, the CDR3 reads TGTGCCAGCAGCTTGAATCGGGGGTCGCCAAATGAGCAGTACTTC. Translated: CASSLNRGSPNEQYF.

The J gene is TRBJ1-5, the V gene TRBV2; the D gene is possibly TRBD1 (5 bases). V lost 3 bases and J 5 bases, leaving 11 bases between the germline ends. The germline V gene encodes CDR1 SNHLY and CDR2 FYNNEI. CDR3 length equals 14 residues. CDR3 nucleotides: TGTGCCAGCAGTGATGTCGGGGGTTATCAGCCCCAGCATTTT. Translating gives CASSDVGGYQPQHF. The entire variable domain, with the rest obtained from reference TRBV2 and TRBJ1-5, is as follows: EPEVTQTPSHQVTQMGQEVILRCVPISNHLYFYWYRQILGQKVEFLVSFYNNEISEKSEIFDDQFSVERPDGSNFTLKIRSTKLEDSAMYFCASSDVGGYQPQHFGDGTRLSIL.

In this sample, this clonotype turned up many times. The chain uses TRBV29-1 and TRBJ2-2; no clear D. V was cut by 4 bases and J by 0 bases, with 9 bases left in between. The CDR3 is 14 amino acids. CDR1 SQVTM and CDR2 ANQGSEA come from the germline V gene. Here the CDR3 reads CSVVNKANTGELFF. The CDR3 DNA sequence: TGCAGCGTTGTTAATAAGGCGAACACCGGGGAGCTGTTTTTT.

This clonotype was observed at least ten times. This chain links TRBV3-1 with TRBJ1-1; no clear D gene. This CDR3 region has 13 residues. V lost 4 bases, J lost 3 bases, and 9 bases lay in between. Germline V gene sequence: CDR1 LGHDT, CDR2 YNNKEL (reference sequence). Here the CDR3 reads CASSPVTDTEAFF. Written as DNA, the CDR3 is TGTGCCAGCAGCCCCGTTACGGACACTGAAGCTTTCTTT.

This clonotype has a handful of counts. The chain has TRBV19 and TRBJ2-1, with TRBD1 identical over 9 bases. Per the germline V gene, CDR1 is LNHDA and CDR2 is SQIVND (reference sequence). Trimming took 5 bases from V and 2 from J; bases not matched to a gene: 4. The CDR3 extends over 15 amino acids. DNA for the CDR3: TGTGCCAGTAGTTACCGGGACAGGGCCTACAATGAGCAGTTCTTC. Protein sequence: CASSYRDRAYNEQFF.

The rearrangement joins TRBV20-1 to TRBJ2-2; 12 bases agree with TRBD2. The germline CDR1 and CDR2 sequences are DFQATT and SNEGSKA (reference sequence). The CDR3 has 17 residues. Trimming at V came to 5 bases and at J to 5 bases, leaving 12 bases not matched to a gene. This CDR3 reads CSASLSRLAGETGELFF. DNA for the CDR3: TGCAGTGCTTCCCTATCACGACTAGCGGGAGAAACCGGGGAGCTGTTTTTT.

This clonotype came up many times. The chain employs TRBV5-6 and TRBJ2-7; D is perhaps TRBD2 (6 bases). Germline assignment: CDR1 SGHDT and CDR2 YYEEEE. This CDR3 is 15 amino acids long. V was trimmed by 4 bases and J by 2 bases, leaving 16 bases between them. The CDR3 sequence is CASSPRGRFAYEQYF. The CDR3 DNA sequence: TGTGCCAGCAGCCCACGGGGGAGGTTCGCCTACGAGCAGTACTTC.

The chain has TRBV12-3 or TRBV12-4 and TRBJ1-6, with D hard to call. V lost 3 bases, J lost 6 bases, and 9 bases lay in between. The CDR3 sequence is 14 residues long. CDR3 sequence: CASSFNSLNSPLHF. The CDR3 region has the DNA TGTGCCAGCAGTTTTAACAGCCTTAATTCACCCCTCCACTTT.